Following are 10 T cell receptor beta chains from one sample sequenced in a study of shared clonotypes between healthy human individuals. TCRdb's table, derived via immunoSEQ multiplex PCR, lists solely in-frame clones and lacks some. The sample shows a few million clones, about 92% of them seen only once. The specimen was naive CD4+ T cells from PBMCs. The sample's subset: CD45RA+ positively selected. These receptors came from a man aged 18-30 years in good health. Some clones in this sample may be carry-over from other donors' samples.

V is TRBV5-6 and J is TRBJ1-4, with TRBD1 as a possible D gene (5 bases). The CDR3 sequence is 15 residues long. Germline loops: CDR1 SGHDT, CDR2 YYEEEE. The V end lost 4 bases, the J end lost 1 base, and 11 bases lay between the germline ends. The CDR3 region is CASSLAGETNEKLFF. The CDR3, as DNA: TGTGCCAGCAGCCTTGCGGGGGAAACTAATGAAAAACTGTTTTTT.

This chain links TRBV5-6 with TRBJ2-1; 9 nucleotides align to TRBD2. The trim removed 1 base at V and 4 bases at J, leaving 6 bases unmatched. The CDR3 runs 16 residues. Germline CDR1 reads SGHDT; CDR2 reads YYEEEE. The CDR3 nucleotides read TGTGCCAGCAGCTTGTTGGGTCTAGCGGGATACAATGAGCAGTTCTTC. Translating it yields CASSLLGLAGYNEQFF.

This chain connects TRBV27 to TRBJ1-5; D is undetermined. Per the germline V gene, CDR1 is MNHEY and CDR2 is SMNVEV (reference sequence). The CDR3 is made up of 12 amino acids. Trimming shortened V by 6 bases and J by 3 bases, and 6 bases separated the two germline ends. The CDR3 sequence is CASSYLNQPQHF. CDR3 DNA: TGTGCCAGCAGCTATCTCAATCAGCCCCAGCATTTT.

Worth noting for this clone: Other DNA sequences of this sample code for an identical CDR3. The chain carries TRBV9 and TRBJ2-3; 9 positions match TRBD1. The CDR3 spans 14 residues. Germline lookup yields CDR1 SGDLS and CDR2 YYNGEE. Trimming took 2 bases from V and 3 from J; bases not matched to a gene: 1. The CDR3 sequence is CASSVGQGTDTQYF. For the CDR3, the DNA is TGTGCCAGCAGCGTGGGACAGGGTACAGATACGCAGTATTTT.

As to this clone: The same CDR3 can be traced to other DNA sequences in this sample. This chain uses TRBV28 with TRBJ1-3; maybe TRBD1 (6 bases). This CDR3 is built from 15 residues. V lost 5 bases to trimming and J lost 3 bases, with 14 bases between them. CDR1 MDHEN and CDR2 SYDVKM come from the germline V gene. CDR3 region: CASSPGTLGGNTIYF. CDR3 coding DNA: TGTGCCAGCAGTCCCGGGACATTAGGTGGAAACACCATATATTTT.

The chain's CDR3 is CASSNLANTDTQYF. CDR3 DNA: TGCGCCAGCAGCAACCTAGCAAACACAGATACGCAGTATTTT. The V gene is TRBV5-1, the J gene TRBJ2-3; D may be TRBD2 (5 bases). There are 14 residues in the CDR3. Trimming removed 4 bases from V and 2 bases from J, with 11 bases in between. The V gene's germline CDR1 is SGHRS and CDR2 YFSETQ.

This chain uses TRBV25-1 with TRBJ1-2; D not certain. Trimming cost V 6 bases and J 5 bases, with 7 bases left between them. The CDR3 sequence is 11 residues long. Germline assignment: CDR1 MGHDK and CDR2 SYGVNS. The CDR3 DNA follows: TGTGCCAGCAGGACCGAATATGGCTACACCTTC. It specifies CASRTEYGYTF.

This chain's CDR3 is CASSVSGRDIVNTGELFF. The CDR3 coding sequence is TGTGCCAGCAGCGTTAGCGGGAGAGACATCGTGAACACCGGGGAGCTGTTTTTT. J is TRBJ2-2 and V is TRBV7-8; 9 positions match TRBD2. CDR1 is SGHVS and CDR2 is FQNEAQ in the germline V gene. J gave up 1 base and V 5 bases, and 11 bases lay outside the gene matches. The CDR3 consists of 18 residues.

J is TRBJ1-4 and V is TRBV29-1; D is perhaps TRBD1 (5 bases). This CDR3 has 17 residues. The germline CDR1 and CDR2 sequences are SQVTM and ANQGSEA. V lost 6 bases to trimming and J lost 0 bases, with 20 bases between them. CDR3 sequence reads: CSVRGDGGWATNEKLFF. The DNA of the CDR3 is TGCAGCGTGAGGGGAGACGGGGGTTGGGCAACTAATGAAAAACTGTTTTTT.

The rearrangement joins TRBV18 to TRBJ2-1; possibly TRBD1 for D (5 bases). V lost 0 bases, J lost 0 bases, and 12 bases lay in between. CDR3 length: 17 amino acids. Germline CDR1 is KGHSH and CDR2 is LQKENI. CDR3 bases: TGTGCCAGCTCACCACCAGACAGCTTGGCCTCCTACAATGAGCAGTTCTTC. Encoded protein: CASSPPDSLASYNEQFF. The whole variable domain, remainder taken from reference TRBV18 and TRBJ2-1, is NAGVMQNPRHLVRRRGQEARLRCSPMKGHSHVYWYRQLPEEGLKFMVYLQKENIIDESGMPKERFSAEFPKEGPSILRIQQVVRGDSAAYFCASSPPDSLASYNEQFFGPGTRLTVL.